Listed below are T cell receptor beta chains from one sample, sequenced in a study of cytomegalovirus exposure and HLA in healthy donors. Sequencing was performed with immunoSEQ multiplex PCR; in TCRdb, only in-frame clones are kept and a portion is missing. The specimen's table records approximately 80,000 clones. The sequencing sample was made of PBMCs. The source is a woman in her thirties in good health and CMV-seronegative. Both conserved end residues are part of each CDR3. D genes are given only for firm matches.

d_call j_call cdr3_length v_call cdr3_aa cdr3_nt
TRBD2 TRBJ2-7 14 TRBV5-1 CASKQSGGAYEQYF TGCGCCAGCAAGCAATCGGGGGGGGCCTACGAGCAGTACTTC
NA TRBJ2-7 12 TRBV7-9 CASSLEVGEQYF TGTGCCAGCAGCTTAGAAGTCGGCGAGCAGTACTTC
NA TRBJ2-7 15 TRBV30 CAGNPREREPYEQYF TGTGCCGGGAATCCCCGGGAAAGGGAGCCCTACGAGCAGTACTTC
NA TRBJ1-2 14 TRBV6-1 CASSEARRSYGYTF TGTGCCAGCAGTGAAGCCCGCCGGAGCTATGGCTACACCTTC
TRBD2 TRBJ2-2 16 TRBV27 CASSSGLEGNTGELFF TGTGCCAGCAGTTCGGGACTAGAGGGTAACACCGGGGAGCTGTTTTTT
TRBD2 TRBJ2-1 18 TRBV18 CASSSRTSGGVSYNEQFF TGTGCCAGCTCATCCCGGACTAGCGGGGGTGTCTCCTACAATGAGCAGTTCTTC
NA TRBJ1-5 13 TRBV30 CAWTGGVNQPQHF TGTGCCTGGACGGGAGGGGTCAATCAGCCCCAGCATTTT
TRBD2 TRBJ2-1 15 TRBV29-1 CSVEPRAGPRNEQFF TGCAGCGTTGAACCCAGAGCGGGACCTCGAAATGAGCAGTTCTTC
TRBD2 TRBJ2-3 16 TRBV7-2 CASRKRGSGFTDTQYF TGTGCCAGCAGAAAACGTGGTAGCGGGTTCACAGATACGCAGTATTTT
NA TRBJ1-5 15 TRBV5-1 CASSFMTLSNQPQHF TGCGCCAGCAGCTTCATGACACTTAGCAATCAGCCCCAGCATTTT
NA TRBJ2-1 17 TRBV1 CASSQESVESVDNEQFF TGCGCCAGCAGCCAAGAATCGGTCGAATCGGTCGACAATGAGCAGTTCTTC
TRBD1 TRBJ1-1 15 TRBV6-5 CASSSGQYMNTEAFF TGTGCCAGCAGTTCGGGACAGTACATGAACACTGAAGCTTTCTTT
TRBD1 TRBJ1-2 15 TRBV7-2 CASSSGTGGDYGYTF TGTGCCAGCAGCTCCGGGACAGGGGGTGACTATGGCTACACCTTC
TRBD2 TRBJ2-2 18 TRBV4-1 CASSQELGRGGNTGELFF TGCGCCAGCAGCCAAGAACTTGGGCGGGGGGGCAACACCGGGGAGCTGTTTTTT
TRBD2 TRBJ2-7 15 TRBV7-9 CASSPRGLAGVEQYF TGTGCCAGCAGCCCAAGGGGACTAGCGGGAGTAGAGCAGTACTTC
TRBD1 TRBJ1-1 18 TRBV4-1 CASSQDSGQGALNTEAFF TGCGCCAGCAGCCAAGATTCGGGACAGGGGGCCCTGAACACTGAAGCTTTCTTT
NA TRBJ2-2 15 TRBV5-4 CASSSGTLVGGELFF TGTGCCAGCAGCTCCGGGACTCTAGTGGGCGGGGAGCTGTTTTTT
NA TRBJ1-3 15 TRBV30 CAWSVLQGRRNTIYF TGTGCCTGGAGTGTACTCCAGGGCCGCAGAAACACCATATATTTT
NA TRBJ2-3 15 TRBV7-9 CASSLGQGSTDTQYF TGTGCCAGCAGCTTAGGTCAGGGCAGCACAGATACGCAGTATTTT
NA TRBJ1-2 13 TRBV7-9 CASSQTGLYGYTF TGTGCCAGCAGCCAGACAGGTCTCTATGGCTACACCTTC
TRBD2 TRBJ2-1 16 TRBV5-1 CASSTVGGGPRNEQFF TGCGCCAGCAGCACCGTGGGGGGAGGGCCTCGGAATGAGCAGTTCTTC
TRBD1 TRBJ1-1 14 TRBV7-9 CASSFGQGGTEAFF TGTGCCAGCAGCTTTGGACAGGGAGGCACTGAAGCTTTCTTT
NA TRBJ2-7 15 TRBV6-5 CASSILSRGTNEQYF TGTGCCAGCAGTATCCTGAGCAGGGGTACGAACGAGCAGTACTTC